This T cell receptor beta chain was captured by sequencing in a study of T cells after yellow fever vaccination. The wider study: Preparing low-cell-number fractions relied on SMART-Seq v4 Ultra Low Input. Overall study findings and caveats: A small share of clonotypes appeared in both CD4 and CD8 compartments. When the response was secondary, it was weaker but reached its peak faster, day 5 versus 15.

This clonotype was counted many times. No antigen is known for it. TCRdb processed the 5' RACE reads anew with MiXCR; each CDR3 protein has one entry. Found here are roughly 160,000 distinct CDR3 sequences, about a tenth of them singletons; the top ten hold around 35%. Deletions cut 0 bases from V and 9 bases from J, with 18 bases between. This CDR3 has 15 amino acids. CDR1 and CDR2 from the germline V gene are DFQATT and SNEGSKA (reference sequence). V usage is TRBV20-1 and J usage is TRBJ2-1; D might be TRBD1 or TRBD2, each matching 6 bases. This TCR was recovered from a young man who received the YFV17D yellow fever vaccine. The input for sequencing was CD8+ T cells sorted from PBMCs, taken 45 days after the yellow fever booster vaccination. CDR3 protein: CSARDGGLPRGEQFF. In DNA, the CDR3 is TGCAGTGCTAGAGATGGGGGGCTCCCGCGCGGTGAGCAGTTCTTC.